This TCR beta chain originates from a study of post-analysis software for immune sequencing data. At the level of the study: Included courses were relapsing-remitting and secondary progressive multiple sclerosis; progressive-relapsing multiple sclerosis was also included. Findings and caveats of the study: Significantly lower normalized Chao1 diversity was found in patients with multiple sclerosis relative to controls. By F measure, samples from a shared preparation batch strongly co-clustered.

A word on this clonotype: The antigen remains undetermined.

Included in the TCR beta cDNA libraries were unique molecular identifiers. The source material, 1 to 10 million T cells, gave rise to 510,000 or so cDNA molecules. TCRdb re-derived calls from the PCR reads in MiXCR, one entry per CDR3 protein. The data show 350,000 to 500,000 distinct CDR3 sequences, with approximately 42% seen just once and approximately 7.7% held by the top ten. The source of this sequence is a girl aged 2-10 years with multiple sclerosis. The sample was blood.

The CDR3 sequence: CASRSGTSGIHEQFF. The DNA for the CDR3 is TGTGCCAGCAGATCCGGGACTAGCGGGATCCATGAGCAGTTCTTC. The rearrangement uses TRBV6-5 and TRBJ2-1, with TRBD2 matching 13 bases. The length of the CDR3 is 15 residues. The V segment lost 6 bases and the J segment 8 bases; nucleotides outside the gene matches: 7. CDR1 MNHEY and CDR2 SVGAGI come from the germline V gene.